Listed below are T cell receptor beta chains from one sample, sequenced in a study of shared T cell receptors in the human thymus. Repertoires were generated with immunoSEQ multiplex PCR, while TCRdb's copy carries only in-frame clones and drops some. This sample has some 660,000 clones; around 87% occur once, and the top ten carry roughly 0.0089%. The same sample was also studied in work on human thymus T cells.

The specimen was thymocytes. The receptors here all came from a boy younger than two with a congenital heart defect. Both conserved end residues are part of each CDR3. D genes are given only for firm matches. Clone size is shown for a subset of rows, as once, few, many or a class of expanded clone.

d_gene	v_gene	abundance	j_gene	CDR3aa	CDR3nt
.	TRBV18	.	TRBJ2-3	CASSPWSGYTDTQYF	TGTGCCAGCTCACCATGGTCGGGTTACACAGATACGCAGTATTTT
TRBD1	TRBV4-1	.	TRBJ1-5	CASSQDKGTGNQPQHF	TGCGCCAGCAGCCAAGATAAAGGGACAGGGAATCAGCCCCAGCATTTT
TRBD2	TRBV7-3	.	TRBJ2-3	CASSFRGPRGRMADTQYF	TGTGCCAGCAGCTTTCGGGGCCCGCGGGGGAGAATGGCAGATACGCAGTATTTT
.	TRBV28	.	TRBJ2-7	CASSFRGDPYEQYF	TGTGCCAGCAGTTTTCGGGGAGACCCTTACGAGCAGTACTTC
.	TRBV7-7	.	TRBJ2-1	CASSLNRDNEQFF	TGTGCCAGCAGCCTAAACAGGGACAATGAGCAGTTCTTC
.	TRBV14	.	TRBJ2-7	CASSPSQIYEQYF	TGTGCCAGCAGCCCCTCTCAGATCTACGAGCAGTACTTC
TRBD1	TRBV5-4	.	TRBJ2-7	CASSVRGQDYEQYF	TGTGCCAGCAGCGTCCGGGGACAGGACTACGAGCAGTACTTC
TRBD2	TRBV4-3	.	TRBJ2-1	CASRQIWGRTSGTYNEQFF	TGCGCCAGCAGGCAAATATGGGGACGGACTAGCGGTACCTACAATGAGCAGTTCTTC
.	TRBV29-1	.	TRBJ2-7	CSVVLRYEQYF	TGCAGCGTTGTCCTTCGCTACGAGCAGTACTTC
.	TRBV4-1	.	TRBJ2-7	CASSQVRHYEQYF	TGCGCCAGCAGCCAAGTCAGGCATTACGAGCAGTACTTC
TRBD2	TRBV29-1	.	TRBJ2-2	CSVPKDRTRDTGELFF	TGCAGCGTTCCCAAAGACCGGACTAGGGACACCGGGGAGCTGTTTTTT
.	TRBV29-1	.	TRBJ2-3	CSSRLDTTDTQYF	TGCAGCTCCAGACTAGACACCACAGATACGCAGTATTTT
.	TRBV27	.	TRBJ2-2	CASSLINSFPGELFF	TGTGCCAGCAGTTTGATAAACAGTTTTCCCGGGGAGCTGTTTTTT
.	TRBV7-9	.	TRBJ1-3	CASSLGQGVGNTIYF	TGTGCCAGCAGCTTAGGGCAGGGTGTTGGAAACACCATATATTTT
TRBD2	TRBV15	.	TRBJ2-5	CATSRDRQEDGRASETQYF	TGTGCCACCAGCAGAGATCGCCAAGAGGACGGGAGGGCCTCAGAGACCCAGTACTTC
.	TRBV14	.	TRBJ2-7	CASSQESPTGTTYEQYF	TGTGCCAGCAGCCAAGAAAGCCCCACAGGGACAACCTACGAGCAGTACTTC
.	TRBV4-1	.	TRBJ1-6	CASSPSREGSPTLNSPLHF	TGCGCCAGCAGCCCCTCGAGGGAGGGGAGCCCCACATTAAATTCACCCCTCCACTTT
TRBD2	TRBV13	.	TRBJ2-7	CASSHGLAGGISYEQYF	TGTGCCAGCAGCCACGGACTAGCGGGAGGGATCTCCTACGAGCAGTACTTC
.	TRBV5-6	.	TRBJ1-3	CASSLGRRSPGNTIYF	TGTGCCAGCAGCTTGGGGAGGAGGAGCCCTGGAAACACCATATATTTT
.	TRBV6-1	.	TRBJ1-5	CASSDTQAYSNQPQHF	TGTGCCAGCAGTGACACTCAAGCCTATAGCAATCAGCCCCAGCATTTT
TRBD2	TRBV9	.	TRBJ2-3	CASSLSGREGRGTQYF	TGTGCCAGCAGCCTTAGTGGTCGGGAGGGCCGGGGTACGCAGTATTTT
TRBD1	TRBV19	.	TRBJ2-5	CASSTGRDRVETQYF	TGTGCCAGTAGTACTGGACGGGACAGGGTGGAGACCCAGTACTTC
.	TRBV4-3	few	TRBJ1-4	CASSQDRDILAHEKLFF	TGCGCCAGCAGCCAAGATCGGGACATTCTAGCCCATGAAAAACTGTTTTTT
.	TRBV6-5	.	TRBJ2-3	CASSSTGRTDTQYF	TGTGCCAGCAGTTCTACGGGGAGGACAGATACGCAGTATTTT
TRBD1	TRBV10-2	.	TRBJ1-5	CASSGDRVDRVHSNQPQHF	TGCGCCAGCAGTGGGGACCGGGTGGACAGGGTGCATAGCAATCAGCCCCAGCATTTT
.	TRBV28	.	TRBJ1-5	CASSRDRGNQPQHF	TGTGCCAGCAGCCGGGATCGGGGCAATCAGCCCCAGCATTTT
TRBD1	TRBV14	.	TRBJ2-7	CASSHERKQGAGSYEQYF	TGTGCCAGCAGCCATGAAAGGAAACAGGGGGCCGGCTCCTACGAGCAGTACTTC
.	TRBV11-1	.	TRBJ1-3	CASSSGVSGNTIYF	TGTGCCAGCAGCTCGGGGGTTTCTGGAAACACCATATATTTT
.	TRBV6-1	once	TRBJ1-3	CASSEGEDAGNTIYF	TGTGCCAGCAGTGAGGGGGAGGACGCTGGAAACACCATATATTTT
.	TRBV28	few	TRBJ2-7	CASSLGDRLEQYF	TGTGCCAGCAGTTTAGGAGATAGACTCGAGCAGTACTTC
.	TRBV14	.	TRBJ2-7	CASSQEQSVSYEQYF	TGTGCCAGCAGCCAAGAGCAGTCCGTCTCCTACGAGCAGTACTTC